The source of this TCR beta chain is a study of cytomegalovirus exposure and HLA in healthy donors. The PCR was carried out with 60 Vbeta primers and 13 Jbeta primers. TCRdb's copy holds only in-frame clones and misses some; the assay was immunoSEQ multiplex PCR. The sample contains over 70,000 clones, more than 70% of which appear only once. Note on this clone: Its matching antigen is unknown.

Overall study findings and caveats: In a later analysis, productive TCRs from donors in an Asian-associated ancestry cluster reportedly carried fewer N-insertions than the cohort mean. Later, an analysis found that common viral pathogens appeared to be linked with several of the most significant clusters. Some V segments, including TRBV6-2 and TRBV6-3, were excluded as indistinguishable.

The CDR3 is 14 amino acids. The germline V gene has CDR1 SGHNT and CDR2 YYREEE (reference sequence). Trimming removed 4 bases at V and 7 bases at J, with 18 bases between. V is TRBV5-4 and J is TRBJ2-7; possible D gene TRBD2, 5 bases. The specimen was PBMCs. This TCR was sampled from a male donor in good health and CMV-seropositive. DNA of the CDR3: TGTGCCAGCAGCGGAGGACTCGCCAATGGGGAGCAGTACTTC. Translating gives CASSGGLANGEQYF.